The 4 T cell receptor beta chains below all came from one sample that was sequenced in a study of blood T cell repertoires in COVID-19. The data were produced by immunoSEQ multiplex PCR, yet TCRdb's version contains in-frame clones alone and is incomplete. The sample gives 330,000 or so clones, about nine tenths of which show up once; more than 7.5% is in the top ten. Sequenced sample: peripheral blood. The receptors come from a young man with COVID-19, enrolled during active disease.

V and J are TRBV6-6 and TRBJ2-5, with TRBD2 matching over 15 bases. From germline, CDR1 is MNHNY and CDR2 SVGAGI (reference sequence). The CDR3 length is 20 residues. Trimming at V came to 5 bases and at J to 0 bases, leaving 13 bases not matched to a gene. CDR3 sequence reads: CASSPQGGLAGGTHQETQYF. In nucleotides, the CDR3 is TGTGCCAGCAGTCCTCAAGGAGGACTAGCGGGGGGGACCCACCAAGAGACCCAGTACTTC.

This chain links TRBV28 with TRBJ1-4; D remains ambiguous. Germline CDR1 MDHEN, CDR2 SYDVKM. CDR3 length: 14 residues. Trimming stripped 7 bases from V and 1 base from J, with 10 bases between. This chain's CDR3 is CASNGPGTNEKLFF. In DNA form, the CDR3 reads TGTGCCAGCAATGGTCCGGGAACTAATGAAAAACTGTTTTTT.

This clone was found once. The rearrangement joins TRBV3-1 (or the pseudogene TRBV3-2) to TRBJ2-1; D is unresolved. The CDR3 is made up of 14 amino acids. The germline gives CDR1 LGHDT, CDR2 YNNKEL (reference sequence). Trimming removed 4 bases from V and 2 bases from J, with 9 bases in between. CDR3 sequence: CASSREIAYNEQFF. The CDR3 DNA reads TGTGCCAGCAGCCGAGAAATAGCCTACAATGAGCAGTTCTTC.

The chain couples TRBV6-2 or TRBV6-3 to TRBJ2-7; D is unclear. Germline V gives CDR1 MNHEY, CDR2 SVGEGT. V dropped 4 bases and J dropped 5 bases, with 6 bases sitting between them. The length of the CDR3 is 11 residues. In nucleotides, the CDR3 is TGTGCCAGCAGTTCACGGGACGAGCAGTACTTC. Its protein is CASSSRDEQYF.